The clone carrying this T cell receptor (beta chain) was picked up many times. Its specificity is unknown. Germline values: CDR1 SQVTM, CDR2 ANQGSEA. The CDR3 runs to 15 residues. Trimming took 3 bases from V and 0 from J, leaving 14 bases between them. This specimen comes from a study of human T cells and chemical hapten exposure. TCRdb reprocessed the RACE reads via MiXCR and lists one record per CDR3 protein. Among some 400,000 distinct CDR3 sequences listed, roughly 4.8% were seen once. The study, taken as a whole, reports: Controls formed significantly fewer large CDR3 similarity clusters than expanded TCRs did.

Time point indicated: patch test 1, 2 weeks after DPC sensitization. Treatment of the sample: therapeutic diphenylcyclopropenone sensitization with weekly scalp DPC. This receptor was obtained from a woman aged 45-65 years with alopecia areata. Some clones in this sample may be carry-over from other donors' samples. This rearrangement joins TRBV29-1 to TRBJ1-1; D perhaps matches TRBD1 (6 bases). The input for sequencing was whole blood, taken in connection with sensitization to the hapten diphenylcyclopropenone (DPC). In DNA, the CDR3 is TGCAGCGTTGAGGGCAGGGGCCCCATGAACACTGAAGCTTTCTTT. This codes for CSVEGRGPMNTEAFF.